Sequencing of this TCR beta chain was carried out in a study of a mutant IDH1 vaccine in newly diagnosed glioma. About the study: The initiation of vaccination occurred 4-6 weeks after radiotherapy alone, or with temozolomide cycles. It was radiotherapy, temozolomide, or both that patients received previously, with most receiving both.

With respect to this clone: Its target is unknown.

This table comes from immunoSEQ multiplex PCR, and its TCRdb copy is limited to in-frame clones, with some not included. The profile shows 100,000 to 150,000 clones, roughly 78% of them singletons. Germline assignment: CDR1 LNHNV and CDR2 YYDKDF (reference sequence). The length of the CDR3 is 13 residues. With 5 bases removed from V and 3 bases from J, the gap between germline ends came to 11 bases. Time point specified: week 11, during vaccination. Vaccinated patients received 300 ug of mutant IDH1 20-mer peptide per dose, with topical imiquimod. Astrocytomas that were new, WHO grade 3 or 4, IDH1-mutant and ATRX-lost were present in the donors.

The V gene is TRBV15, the J gene TRBJ2-7; either TRBD1 or TRBD2 may supply D (5 bases each). This clonotype was sampled from a man between 40 and 49 years old with glioma. The sequenced sample was PBMCs, obtained from a glioma patient whose treatment included an IDH1 peptide vaccine. DNA for the CDR3: TGTGCCACCAGCCCGGGGCTCATCTACGAGCAGTACTTC. Amino acid sequence: CATSPGLIYEQYF.